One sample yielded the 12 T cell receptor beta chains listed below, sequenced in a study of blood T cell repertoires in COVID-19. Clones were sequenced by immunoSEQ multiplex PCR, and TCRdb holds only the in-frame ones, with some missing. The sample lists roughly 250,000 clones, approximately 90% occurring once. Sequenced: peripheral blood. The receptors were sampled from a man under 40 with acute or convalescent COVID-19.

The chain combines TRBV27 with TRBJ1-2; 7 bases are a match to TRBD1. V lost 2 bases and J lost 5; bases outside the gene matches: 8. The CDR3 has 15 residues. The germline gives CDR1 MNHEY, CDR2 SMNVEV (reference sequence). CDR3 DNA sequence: TGTGCCAGCAGTTTAGACTCGGGACAGCTATATGGCTACACCTTC. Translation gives CASSLDSGQLYGYTF.

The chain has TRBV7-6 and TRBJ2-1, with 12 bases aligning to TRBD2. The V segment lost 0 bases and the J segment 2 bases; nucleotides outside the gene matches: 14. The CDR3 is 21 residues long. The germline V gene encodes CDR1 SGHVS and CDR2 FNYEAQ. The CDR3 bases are TGTGCCAGCAGCTTAGCTCGACTAGCGGGAGTGCAGAAAGGACCCTACAATGAGCAGTTCTTC. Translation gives CASSLARLAGVQKGPYNEQFF. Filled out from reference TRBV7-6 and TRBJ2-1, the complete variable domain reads GAGVSQSPRYKVTKRGQDVALRCDPISGHVSLYWYRQALGQGPEFLTYFNYEAQQDKSGLPNDRFSAERPEGSISTLTIQRTEQRDSAMYRCASSLARLAGVQKGPYNEQFFGPGTRLTVL.

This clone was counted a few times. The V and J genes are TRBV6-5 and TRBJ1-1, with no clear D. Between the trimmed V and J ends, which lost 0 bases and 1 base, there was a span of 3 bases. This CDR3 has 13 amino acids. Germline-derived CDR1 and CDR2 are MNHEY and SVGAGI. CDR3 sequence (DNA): TGTGCCAGCAGTTACTCAGCGAACACTGAAGCTTTCTTT. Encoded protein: CASSYSANTEAFF.

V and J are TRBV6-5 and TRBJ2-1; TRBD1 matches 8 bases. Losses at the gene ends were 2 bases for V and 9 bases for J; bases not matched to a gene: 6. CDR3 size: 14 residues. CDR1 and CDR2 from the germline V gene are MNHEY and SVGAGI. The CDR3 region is CASSYGYGQGEQFF. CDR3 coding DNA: TGTGCCAGCAGTTACGGTTACGGACAGGGTGAGCAGTTCTTC.

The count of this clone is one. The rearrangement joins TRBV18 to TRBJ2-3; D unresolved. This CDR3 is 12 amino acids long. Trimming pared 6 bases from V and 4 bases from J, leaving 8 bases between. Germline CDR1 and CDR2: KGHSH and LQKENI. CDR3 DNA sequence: TGTGCCAGCTCGCGAATACCAGATACGCAGTATTTT. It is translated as CASSRIPDTQYF. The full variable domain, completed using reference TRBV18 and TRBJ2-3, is NAGVMQNPRHLVRRRGQEARLRCSPMKGHSHVYWYRQLPEEGLKFMVYLQKENIIDESGMPKERFSAEFPKEGPSILRIQQVVRGDSAAYFCASSRIPDTQYFGPGTRLTVL.

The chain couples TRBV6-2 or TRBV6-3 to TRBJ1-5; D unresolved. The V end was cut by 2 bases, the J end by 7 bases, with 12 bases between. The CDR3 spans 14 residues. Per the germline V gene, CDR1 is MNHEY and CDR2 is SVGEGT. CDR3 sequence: CASSYVGVRQPQHF. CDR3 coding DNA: TGTGCCAGCAGTTACGTCGGGGTACGGCAGCCCCAGCATTTT.

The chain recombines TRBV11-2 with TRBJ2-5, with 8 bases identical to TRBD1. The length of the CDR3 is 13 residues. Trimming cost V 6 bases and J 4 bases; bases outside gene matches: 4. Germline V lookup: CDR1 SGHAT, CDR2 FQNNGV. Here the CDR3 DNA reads TGTGCCAGCAGTTCCGACAGGGGAGAGACCCAGTACTTC. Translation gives CASSSDRGETQYF.

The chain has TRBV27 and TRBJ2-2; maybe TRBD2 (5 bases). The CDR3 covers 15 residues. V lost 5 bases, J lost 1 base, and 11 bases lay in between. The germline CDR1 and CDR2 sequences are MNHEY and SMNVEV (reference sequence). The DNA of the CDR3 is TGTGCCAGCAGTGGCCTGGCGGGGAACACCGGGGAGCTGTTTTTT. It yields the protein CASSGLAGNTGELFF.

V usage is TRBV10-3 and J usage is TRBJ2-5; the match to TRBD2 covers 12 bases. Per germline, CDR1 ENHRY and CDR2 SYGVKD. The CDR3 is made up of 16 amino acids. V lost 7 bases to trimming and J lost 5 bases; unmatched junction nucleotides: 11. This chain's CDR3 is CAIKGASGGARETQYF. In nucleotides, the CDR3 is TGTGCCATCAAAGGAGCTAGCGGGGGGGCCCGTGAGACCCAGTACTTC.

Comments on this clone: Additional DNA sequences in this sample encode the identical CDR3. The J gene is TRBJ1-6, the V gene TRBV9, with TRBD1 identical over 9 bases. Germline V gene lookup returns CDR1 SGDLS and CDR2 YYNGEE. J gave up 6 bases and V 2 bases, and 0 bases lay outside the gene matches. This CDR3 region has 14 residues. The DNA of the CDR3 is TGTGCCAGCAGCGTGGGACAGGGTAATTCACCCCTCCACTTT. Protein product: CASSVGQGNSPLHF.

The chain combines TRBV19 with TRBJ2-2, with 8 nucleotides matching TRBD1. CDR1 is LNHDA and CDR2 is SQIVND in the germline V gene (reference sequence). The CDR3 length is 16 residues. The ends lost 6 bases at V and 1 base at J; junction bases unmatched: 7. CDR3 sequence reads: CASRQAGTGNTGELFF. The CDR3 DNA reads TGTGCCAGTAGGCAAGCCGGGACAGGGAACACCGGGGAGCTGTTTTTT.

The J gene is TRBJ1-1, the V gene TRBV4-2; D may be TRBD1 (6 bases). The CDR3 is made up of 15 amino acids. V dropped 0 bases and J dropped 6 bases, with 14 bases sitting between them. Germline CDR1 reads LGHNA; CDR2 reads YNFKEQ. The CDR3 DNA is TGTGCCAGCAGCCAAGATACGGCGGGGGGCTCTGAAGCTTTCTTT. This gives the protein CASSQDTAGGSEAFF.